This T cell receptor (beta chain) was obtained from a study of T-cell reconstitution after alpha-beta-depleted transplantation in children. Study conclusions and caveats: After transplant, at about two months, alpha-beta T cells were reportedly derived from several hundred expanded graft clones. T cells produced anew were the main source of T-cell counts and diversity one year after transplant. For some patients, TCRbeta diversity was high at day 60 because of recipient T cells and thymic progenitors that survived.

As for this clonotype: Its antigen is unidentified.

Unique molecular identifiers were incorporated into the prepared TCRbeta library. TCRdb re-derived calls from the PCR reads in MiXCR, one entry per CDR3 protein. Seen here are under 450,000 distinct CDR3 sequences, about 16% observed once, and the top ten hold 29%. The specimen comprised PBMCs, mostly from graft donor cells, sampled 360 days after TCRalphabeta/CD19-depleted stem cell transplant. The receptor was derived from a boy under two years old who had a stem cell transplant for Wiskott-Aldrich syndrome, so the T cells may come from the graft donor.

CDR3 residues: CASSRGQFYEQYF. The CDR3 bases are TGTGCCAGCAGTCGGGGACAGTTCTACGAGCAGTACTTC. The chain employs TRBV27 and TRBJ2-7, with 7 bases aligning to TRBD1. This CDR3 is 13 amino acids long. The V segment lost 5 bases and the J segment 3 bases; nucleotides outside the gene matches: 4. Germline V gives CDR1 MNHEY, CDR2 SMNVEV (reference sequence).